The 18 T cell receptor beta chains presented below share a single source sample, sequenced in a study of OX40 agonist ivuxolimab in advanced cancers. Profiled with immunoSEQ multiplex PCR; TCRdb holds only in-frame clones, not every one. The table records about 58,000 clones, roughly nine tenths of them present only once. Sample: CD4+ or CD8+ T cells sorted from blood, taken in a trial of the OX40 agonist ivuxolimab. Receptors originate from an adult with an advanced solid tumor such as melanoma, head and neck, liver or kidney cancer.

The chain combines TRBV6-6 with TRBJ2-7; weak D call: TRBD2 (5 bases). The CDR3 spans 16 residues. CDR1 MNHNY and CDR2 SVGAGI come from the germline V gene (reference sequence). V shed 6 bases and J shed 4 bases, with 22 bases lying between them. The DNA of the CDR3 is TGTGCCAGCAGGGACGAGGGCCGACGGTCGCGGTACGAGCAGTACTTC. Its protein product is CASRDEGRRSRYEQYF.

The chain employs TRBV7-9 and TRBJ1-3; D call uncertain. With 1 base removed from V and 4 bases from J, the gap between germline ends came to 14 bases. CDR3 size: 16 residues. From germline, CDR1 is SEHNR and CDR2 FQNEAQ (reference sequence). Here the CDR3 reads CASSLGGLMSGNTIYF. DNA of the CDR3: TGTGCCAGCAGCTTAGGCGGCCTGATGTCGGGAAACACCATATATTTT.

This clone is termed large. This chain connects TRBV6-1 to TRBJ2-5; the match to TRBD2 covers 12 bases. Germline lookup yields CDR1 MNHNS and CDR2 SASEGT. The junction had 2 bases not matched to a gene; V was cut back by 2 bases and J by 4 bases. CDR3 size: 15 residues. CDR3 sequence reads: CASSELAGGPETQYF. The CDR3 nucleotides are TGTGCCAGCAGTGAACTAGCGGGAGGGCCAGAGACCCAGTACTTC.

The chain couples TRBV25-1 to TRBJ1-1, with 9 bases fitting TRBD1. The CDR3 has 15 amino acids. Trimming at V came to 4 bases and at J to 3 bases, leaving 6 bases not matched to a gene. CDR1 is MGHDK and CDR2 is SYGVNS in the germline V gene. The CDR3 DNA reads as TGTGCCAGCAGTGCGGGACAGGGATCGGACACTGAAGCTTTCTTT. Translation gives CASSAGQGSDTEAFF.

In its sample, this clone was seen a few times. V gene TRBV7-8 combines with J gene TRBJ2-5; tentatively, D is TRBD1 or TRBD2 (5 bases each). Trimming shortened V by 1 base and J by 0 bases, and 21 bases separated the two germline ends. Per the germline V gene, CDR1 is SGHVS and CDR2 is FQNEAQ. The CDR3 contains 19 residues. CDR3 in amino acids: CASSLVGWGNEMDQETQYF. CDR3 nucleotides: TGTGCCAGCAGCTTAGTGGGGTGGGGGAATGAAATGGACCAAGAGACCCAGTACTTC.

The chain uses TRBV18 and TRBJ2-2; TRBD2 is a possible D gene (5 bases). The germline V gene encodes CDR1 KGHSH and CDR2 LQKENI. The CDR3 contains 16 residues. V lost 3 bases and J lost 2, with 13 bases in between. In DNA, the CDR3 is TGTGCCAGCTCACCGAGTGGAGCGGCAAACACCGGGGAGCTGTTTTTT. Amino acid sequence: CASSPSGAANTGELFF.

CDR3 in DNA: TGTGCCAGCAAGGGACCTAACTACAATGAGCAGTTCTTC. As protein: CASKGPNYNEQFF. This chain links TRBV4-2 with TRBJ2-1; D is perhaps TRBD1 or TRBD2 (5 bases each). Between the trimmed V and J ends, which lost 7 bases and 3 bases, there was a span of 10 bases. The CDR3 totals 13 residues. The germline gives CDR1 LGHNA, CDR2 YNFKEQ.

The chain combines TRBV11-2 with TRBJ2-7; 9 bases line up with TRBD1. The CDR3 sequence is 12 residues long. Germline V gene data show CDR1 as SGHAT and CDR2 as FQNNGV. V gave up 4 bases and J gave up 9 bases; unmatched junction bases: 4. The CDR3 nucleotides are TGTGCCAGCAGCTCCGGGACAGGGTTGCAGTACTTC. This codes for CASSSGTGLQYF.

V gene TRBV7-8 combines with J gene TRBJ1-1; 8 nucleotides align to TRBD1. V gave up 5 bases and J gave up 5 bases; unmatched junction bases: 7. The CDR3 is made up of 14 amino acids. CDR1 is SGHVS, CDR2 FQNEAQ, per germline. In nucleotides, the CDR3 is TGTGCCAGCAGCCCGACAGGGGTTAGGACTGAAGCTTTCTTT. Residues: CASSPTGVRTEAFF.

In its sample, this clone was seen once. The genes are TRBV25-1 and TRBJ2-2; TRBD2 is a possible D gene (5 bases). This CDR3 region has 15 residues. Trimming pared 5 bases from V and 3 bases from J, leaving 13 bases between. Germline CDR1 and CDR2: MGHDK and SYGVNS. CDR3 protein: CASSSQRRYTGELFF. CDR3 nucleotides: TGTGCCAGCAGTTCCCAGCGGCGGTACACCGGGGAGCTGTTTTTT.

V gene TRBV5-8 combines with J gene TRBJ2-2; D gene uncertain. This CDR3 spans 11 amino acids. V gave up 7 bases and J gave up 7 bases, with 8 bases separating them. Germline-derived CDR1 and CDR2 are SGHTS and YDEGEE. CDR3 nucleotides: TGTGCCAGCGCGAATTACGGGGAGCTGTTTTTT. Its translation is CASANYGELFF.

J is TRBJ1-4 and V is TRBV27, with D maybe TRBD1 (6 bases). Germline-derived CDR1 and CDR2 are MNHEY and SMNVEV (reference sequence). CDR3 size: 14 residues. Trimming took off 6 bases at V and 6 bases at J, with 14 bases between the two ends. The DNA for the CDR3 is TGTGCCAGCAGATGGGGCAGGGGAGATGAAAAACTGTTTTTT. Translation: CASRWGRGDEKLFF.

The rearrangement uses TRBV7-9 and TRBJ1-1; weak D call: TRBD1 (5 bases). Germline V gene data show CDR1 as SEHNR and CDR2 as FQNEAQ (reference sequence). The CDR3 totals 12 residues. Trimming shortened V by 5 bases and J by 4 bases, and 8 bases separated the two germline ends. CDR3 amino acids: CASSVGGTEAFF. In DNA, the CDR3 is TGTGCCAGCAGCGTCGGGGGCACTGAAGCTTTCTTT.

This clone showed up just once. The CDR3 region has the DNA TGTGCCAGCAGCGCCGCCGATGGCTACACCTTC. This gives the protein CASSAADGYTF. The chain uses TRBV9 and TRBJ1-2; D is uncertain. The CDR3 covers 11 residues. The V gene lost 3 bases and the J gene lost 6 bases, with 6 bases spanning the gap. Germline values: CDR1 SGDLS, CDR2 YYNGEE.

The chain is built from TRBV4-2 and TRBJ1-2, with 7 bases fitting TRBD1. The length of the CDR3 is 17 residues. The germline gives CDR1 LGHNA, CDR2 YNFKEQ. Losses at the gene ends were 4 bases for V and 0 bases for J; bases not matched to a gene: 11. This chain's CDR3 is CASSPKRQGNPNYGYTF. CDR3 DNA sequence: TGTGCCAGCAGCCCAAAGAGACAGGGAAATCCTAACTATGGCTACACCTTC.

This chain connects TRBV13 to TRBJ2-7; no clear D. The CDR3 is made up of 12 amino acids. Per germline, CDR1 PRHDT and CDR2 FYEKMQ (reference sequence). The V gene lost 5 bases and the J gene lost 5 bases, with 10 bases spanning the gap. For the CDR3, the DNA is TGTGCCAGCAGCCAGGACGCCAACGAGCAGTACGTC. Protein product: CASSQDANEQYV.

CDR3 protein: CASSPPDGTVNNEQFF. The CDR3 nucleotides are TGTGCCAGCTCACCACCGGATGGGACAGTCAACAATGAGCAGTTCTTC. This chain uses TRBV18 with TRBJ2-1; 7 positions agree with TRBD1. Germline CDR1 and CDR2: KGHSH and LQKENI. The trim removed 0 bases at V and 5 bases at J, leaving 7 bases unmatched. The CDR3 sequence is 16 residues long.

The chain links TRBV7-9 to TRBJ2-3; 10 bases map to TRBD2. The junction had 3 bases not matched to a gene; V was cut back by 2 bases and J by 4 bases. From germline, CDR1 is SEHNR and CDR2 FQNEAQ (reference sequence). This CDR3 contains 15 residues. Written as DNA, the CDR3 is TGTGCCAGCAGCTTACTAGCGGGAGCGGCAGATACGCAGTATTTT. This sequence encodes CASSLLAGAADTQYF.